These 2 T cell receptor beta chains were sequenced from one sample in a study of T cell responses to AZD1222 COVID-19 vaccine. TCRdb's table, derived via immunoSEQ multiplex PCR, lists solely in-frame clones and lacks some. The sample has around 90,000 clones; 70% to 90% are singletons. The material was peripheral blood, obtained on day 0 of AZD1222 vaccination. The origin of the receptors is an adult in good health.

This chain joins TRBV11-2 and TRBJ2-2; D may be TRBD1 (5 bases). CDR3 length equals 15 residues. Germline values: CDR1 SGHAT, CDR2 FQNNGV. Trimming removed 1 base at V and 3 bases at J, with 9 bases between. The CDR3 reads CASSLGGGHTGELFF. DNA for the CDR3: TGTGCCAGCAGCTTAGGGGGCGGTCACACCGGGGAGCTGTTTTTT.

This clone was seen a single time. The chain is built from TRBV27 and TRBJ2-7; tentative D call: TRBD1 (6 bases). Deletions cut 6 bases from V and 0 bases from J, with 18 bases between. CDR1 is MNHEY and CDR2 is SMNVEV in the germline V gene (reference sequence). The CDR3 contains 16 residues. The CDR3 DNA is TGTGCCAGCAGCCGAAGGACAGCCGCGAGCTCCTACGAGCAGTACTTC. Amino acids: CASSRRTAASSYEQYF.